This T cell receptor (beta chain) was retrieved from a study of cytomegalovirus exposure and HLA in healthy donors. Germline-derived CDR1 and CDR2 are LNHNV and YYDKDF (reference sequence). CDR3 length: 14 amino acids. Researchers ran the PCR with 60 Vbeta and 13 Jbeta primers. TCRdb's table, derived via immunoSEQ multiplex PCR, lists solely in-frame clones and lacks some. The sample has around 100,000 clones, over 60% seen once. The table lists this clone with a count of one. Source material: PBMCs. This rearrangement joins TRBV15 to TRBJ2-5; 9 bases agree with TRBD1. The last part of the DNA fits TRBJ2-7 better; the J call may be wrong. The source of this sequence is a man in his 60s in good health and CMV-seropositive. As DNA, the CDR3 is TGTGCCACCAGCAGGGACAGGGGCACCTACGAGCAGTACTTC. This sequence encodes CATSRDRGTYEQYF.